A selection of T cell receptor beta chains follows, all from one sample in a study of T-cell memory formation after mild COVID-19. MiXCR, run by TCRdb on the 5' RACE reads, gives a single entry per CDR3 protein. Seen here are about 430,000 distinct CDR3 sequences, 20% to 25% observed once, and the top ten hold roughly 8.9%. What was sequenced was PBMCs or a T cell subset sorted from them (not recorded which). These receptors were collected from an adult woman who had mild COVID-19 (a few samples of this study predate the infection). Cell type and time point are not known. CDR3s include the opening cysteine and the closing phenylalanine or tryptophan. A D gene is named only where the DNA matches it firmly. Where a row states a size, it is once, few, many or the class of an expanded clone; other rows omit it.

J gene | V gene | clone size | D gene | CDR3 protein | CDR3 DNA
TRBJ1-2 | TRBV24-1 | . | . | CATSDLEGNYGYTF | TGTGCCACCAGTGATTTGGAGGGGAACTATGGCTACACCTTC
TRBJ2-7 | TRBV7-2 | . | TRBD2 | CASSPTSGNRGEQYF | TGTGCCAGCAGCCCGACTAGCGGGAATCGTGGCGAGCAGTACTTC
TRBJ2-5 | TRBV4-1 | . | . | CASSQGPKPVTQYF | TGCGCCAGCAGCCAAGGGCCCAAACCAGTGACCCAGTACTTC
TRBJ1-2 | TRBV19 | few | TRBD1 | CASSPTGTANYGYTF | TGTGCCAGTAGCCCGACCGGGACAGCAAACTATGGCTACACCTTC
TRBJ1-2 | TRBV6-5 | many | TRBD1 | CASSTARQGNYGYTF | TGTGCCAGCAGCACGGCCCGACAGGGCAACTATGGCTACACCTTC
TRBJ2-7 | TRBV4-3 | . | . | CASSREGGRGSYEQYF | TGCGCCAGCAGCCGCGAAGGAGGTAGGGGGTCCTACGAGCAGTACTTC
TRBJ1-4 | TRBV5-1 | few | . | CASSPGGGEKLFF | TGCGCCAGCAGCCCTGGTGGTGGCGAAAAACTGTTTTTT
TRBJ2-7 | TRBV27 | few | TRBD2 | CASSPLGVAGVHEQYF | TGTGCCAGCAGCCCCTTAGGAGTAGCGGGAGTTCACGAGCAGTACTTC
TRBJ2-5 | TRBV24-1 | many | . | CATSERLEETQYF | TGTGCCACCAGTGAGAGGCTGGAAGAGACCCAGTACTTC
TRBJ2-1 | TRBV6-5 | . | . | CASKLPRDRHYNEQFF | TGTGCCAGCAAGTTACCGCGGGACAGACACTACAATGAGCAGTTCTTC
TRBJ1-2 | TRBV7-2 | . | . | CASTMRPDGNYGYTF | TGTGCCAGCACCATGAGGCCGGACGGTAACTATGGCTACACCTTC
TRBJ1-1 | TRBV12-3/TRBV12-4 | few | TRBD1 | CASSFTGGKAEAFF | TGTGCCAGCAGTTTTACAGGGGGTAAGGCTGAAGCTTTCTTT
TRBJ1-5 | TRBV6-5 | . | . | CASSYDRINQPQHF | TGTGCCAGCAGTTACGACAGGATAAATCAGCCCCAGCATTTT
TRBJ1-2 | TRBV2 | few | TRBD1 | CASLFGTADYGYTF | TGTGCCAGCCTATTTGGGACAGCGGACTATGGCTACACCTTC
TRBJ1-5 | TRBV7-2 | . | . | CASSPRAGQPQHF | TGTGCCAGCAGCCCTAGGGCGGGTCAGCCCCAGCATTTT
TRBJ2-3 | TRBV29-1 | few | TRBD2 | CSVVYVWGTNTDTQYF | TGCAGCGTGGTCTATGTCTGGGGGACTAACACAGATACGCAGTATTTT
TRBJ1-1 | TRBV10-1 | . | TRBD1 | CASSESTGAGLAFF | TGCGCCAGCAGTGAGTCAACAGGGGCTGGTTTGGCTTTCTTT
TRBJ2-5 | TRBV6-2/TRBV6-3 | few | TRBD2 | CASSYIAGETQYF | TGTGCCAGCAGTTATATAGCGGGAGAGACCCAGTACTTC
TRBJ2-2 | TRBV4-1 | . | TRBD1 | CASSQVGTGRYTGELFF | TGCGCCAGCAGCCAAGTGGGGACAGGGCGATACACCGGGGAGCTGTTTTTT
TRBJ1-1 | TRBV19 | . | TRBD1 | CASSERTGRWAEAFF | TGTGCCAGTAGTGAACGGACAGGGAGGTGGGCTGAAGCTTTCTTT
TRBJ2-1 | TRBV18 | few | TRBD2 | CASSPRGSPYNEQFF | TGTGCCAGCTCACCACGCGGGAGCCCCTACAATGAGCAGTTCTTC
TRBJ2-1 | TRBV7-9 | few | . | CASSTQDRLDGAYNEQFF | TGTGCCAGCAGCACTCAAGACAGGTTGGACGGAGCATACAATGAGCAGTTCTTC
TRBJ1-1 | TRBV29-1 | few | . | CSVEGGGDEAFF | TGCAGCGTTGAAGGAGGGGGGGATGAAGCTTTCTTT
TRBJ1-2 | TRBV24-1 | few | . | CATSEDGRKTGYTF | TGTGCCACCAGTGAAGACGGACGTAAGACTGGCTACACCTTC
TRBJ1-1 | TRBV6-6 | few | . | CASSYSNQGEAFF | TGTGCCAGCAGTTACTCGAATCAGGGTGAAGCTTTCTTT
TRBJ2-2 | TRBV6-2/TRBV6-3 | few | TRBD2 | CASRRTSGGGTGELFF | TGTGCCAGCAGAAGAACTAGCGGGGGTGGCACCGGGGAGCTGTTTTTT
TRBJ2-1 | TRBV4-2 | . | . | CASSQVLYSSGEQFF | TGTGCCAGCAGCCAAGTACTTTATTCGTCGGGTGAGCAGTTCTTC
TRBJ2-6 | TRBV24-1 | . | . | CATSDLWGSGANVLTF | TGTGCCACCAGTGATTTGTGGGGATCCGGGGCCAACGTCCTGACTTTC
TRBJ2-7 | TRBV15 | once | TRBD1 | CATSSRDRDPYEQYF | TGTGCCACCAGCAGTCGGGACAGGGACCCCTACGAGCAGTACTTC
TRBJ2-7 | TRBV29-1 | . | . | CSVDGWSYEQYF | TGCAGCGTTGACGGGTGGTCCTACGAGCAGTACTTC
TRBJ2-2 | TRBV11-3 | . | . | CASRQNSGELFF | TGTGCCAGCAGACAGAACAGCGGGGAGCTGTTTTTT
TRBJ1-1 | TRBV20-1 | few | TRBD1 | CSAGGQGNTEAFF | TGCAGTGCCGGAGGACAGGGGAACACTGAAGCTTTCTTT
TRBJ1-2 | TRBV7-2 | few | TRBD1 | CASSPPGQGGYGYTF | TGTGCCAGCAGCCCCCCTGGACAGGGAGGATATGGCTACACCTTC
TRBJ2-1 | TRBV24-1 | . | TRBD1 | CATGTDYNEQFF | TGTGCCACCGGGACAGATTACAATGAGCAGTTCTTC
TRBJ1-2 | TRBV10-3 | few | . | CAIKEEANYGYTF | TGTGCCATCAAAGAGGAGGCTAACTATGGCTACACCTTC
TRBJ2-5 | TRBV7-6 | few | TRBD1 | CASSLRDRGRETQYF | TGTGCCAGCAGCTTGCGGGACAGGGGGCGAGAGACCCAGTACTTC
TRBJ2-7 | TRBV9 | few | . | CASSVGQGTYEQYF | TGTGCCAGCAGCGTCGGCCAGGGGACCTACGAGCAGTACTTC
TRBJ2-1 | TRBV27 | . | TRBD2 | CASSVFGLASYNEQFF | TGTGCCAGCAGTGTATTCGGACTAGCGTCCTACAATGAGCAGTTCTTC
TRBJ1-1 | TRBV20-1 | . | . | CSARDKGREIPEAFF | TGCAGTGCTAGAGATAAAGGCAGGGAGATCCCTGAAGCTTTCTTT
TRBJ2-1 | TRBV18 | . | TRBD2 | CASSPRSLAGDYNEQFF | TGTGCCAGCTCACCGAGGTCCCTAGCGGGGGATTACAATGAGCAGTTCTTC
TRBJ2-3 | TRBV21-1 | . | . | CASSPRVIPALTDTQYF | TGTGCCAGCAGCCCCAGGGTCATCCCCGCCCTCACAGATACGCAGTATTTT
TRBJ1-2 | TRBV7-8 | . | TRBD1 | CASRERTGAYGYTF | TGTGCCAGCAGGGAGAGGACAGGCGCCTATGGCTACACCTTC
TRBJ2-1 | TRBV20-1 | . | TRBD2 | CSARESAGGPDEQFF | TGCAGTGCTAGAGAATCCGCGGGAGGGCCAGATGAGCAGTTCTTC
TRBJ1-4 | TRBV4-3 | few | TRBD1 | CASSQELNRGLLFF | TGCGCCAGCAGCCAAGAGCTTAACAGGGGGTTACTGTTTTTT
TRBJ2-2 | TRBV24-1 | once | TRBD2 | CATSDPSLAGRTGELFF | TGTGCCACCAGTGACCCCTCGCTAGCGGGAAGGACCGGGGAGCTGTTTTTT